Given below is one T cell receptor (beta chain) in context. The sample comes from a study of T cell changes during pregnancy in multiple sclerosis. The repertoire was sequenced with immunoSEQ multiplex PCR; TCRdb's copy has only in-frame clones and lacks some. The sample has about 92,000 clones, more than 85% seen once. Germline values: CDR1 SGHRS, CDR2 YFSETQ. V gave up 0 bases and J gave up 13 bases, with 19 bases separating them. The CDR3 sequence is 14 residues long. This sequence originates from a female donor with multiple sclerosis, enrolled in a pregnancy study. The specimen was peripheral blood, collected in the first trimester of pregnancy. The V call is TRBV5-1, the J call TRBJ1-2; TRBD1 is a possible D gene (6 bases). CDR3 in DNA: TGCGCCAGCAGCTTGGTTGCCGGACAGCTCGGGTCCACCTTC. Translating gives CASSLVAGQLGSTF.